The text below deals with one T cell receptor (beta chain). The source of the sample is a study of blood T cell repertoires in COVID-19. As for the study in general: The samples span acute and convalescent COVID-19 from the United States, Italy and Spain. PBMCs, B-cell-depleted T cells, or T cells provided the cDNA or gDNA that made up the material.

The authors' processing: Quantification of nucleated cells was approximated via reference gene primer amplification. Sequencing was performed with immunoSEQ multiplex PCR; in TCRdb, only in-frame clones are kept and a portion is missing. V and J calls and clone size come straight from that table; D and trimming were deduced from the DNA. The repertoire holds about 74,000 clones, with roughly 90% as singletons. Germline lookup yields CDR1 SNHLY and CDR2 FYNNEI. Trimming at V came to 8 bases and at J to 2 bases, leaving 5 bases not matched to a gene. This CDR3 is built from 14 residues. During active infection, Seattle patients enrolled and were then monitored through disease.

The V call is TRBV2, the J call TRBJ2-2, with 7 nucleotides matching TRBD1. Sequenced material: peripheral blood. The clonotype comes from a middle-aged man with COVID-19, enrolled during active disease. CDR3 coding DNA: TGTGCCAGCTCGACAGGGCCAAACACCGGGGAGCTGTTTTTT. It codes for CASSTGPNTGELFF.